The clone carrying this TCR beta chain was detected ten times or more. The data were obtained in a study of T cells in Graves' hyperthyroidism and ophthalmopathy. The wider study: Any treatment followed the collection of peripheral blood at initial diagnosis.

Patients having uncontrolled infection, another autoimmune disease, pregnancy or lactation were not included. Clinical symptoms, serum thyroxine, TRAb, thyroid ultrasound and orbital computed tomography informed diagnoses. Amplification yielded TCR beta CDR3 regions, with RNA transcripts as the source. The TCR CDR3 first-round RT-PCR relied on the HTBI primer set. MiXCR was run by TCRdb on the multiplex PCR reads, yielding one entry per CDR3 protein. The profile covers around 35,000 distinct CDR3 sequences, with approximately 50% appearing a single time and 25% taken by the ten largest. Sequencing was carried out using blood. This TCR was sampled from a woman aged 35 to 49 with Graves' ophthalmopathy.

CDR3 region: CASSQDPRPVGGTDTQYF. The CDR3 bases are TGCGCCAGCAGCCAAGACCCACGGCCGGTGGGGGGCACAGATACGCAGTATTTT. The chain combines TRBV4-1 with TRBJ2-3; D may be TRBD1 or TRBD2 (5 bases each). The CDR3 covers 18 residues. V lost 0 bases, J lost 1 base, and 17 bases lay in between. In germline, CDR1 is MGHRA, CDR2 YSYEKL.